This TCR beta chain appears in the sequencing data of a study of T cell repertoires in cytomegalovirus infection. On the study more broadly: CMV infection plus the matching HLA type was flagged by public TCR beta signatures.

General study results and limits: There were HLA-C-restricted CMV-specific TCR beta clonotypes dominating the ex vivo response. Using cumulative public TCR beta family frequency, the authors identified those who carried CMV together with the relevant HLA.

Remarks on this clonotype: What it binds is unknown.

Each CDR3 protein gets one entry after TCRdb re-called the reads with MiXCR. The sample gives around 740,000 distinct CDR3 sequences, roughly 36% of which show up once; 2.8% is in the top ten. Trimming took 5 bases from V and 9 from J; bases not matched to a gene: 6. The CDR3 runs 15 residues. Germline CDR1 reads ENHRY; CDR2 reads SYGVKD. The chain recombines TRBV10-3 with TRBJ2-1, with 14 bases matching TRBD2. The sequenced material came from PBMCs. This TCR was sampled from a human donor in good health (CMV status not recorded). Some clones in this sample may be carry-over from other donors' samples. The CDR3 region is CAISSTSGRAGEQFF. As DNA, the CDR3 is TGTGCCATCAGTTCGACTAGCGGGAGGGCCGGTGAGCAGTTCTTC.